Sequencing of this T cell receptor (beta chain) was carried out in a study of T-cell reconstitution after alpha-beta-depleted transplantation in children (dated by TCRdb to 2016 to 2017). About the study as a whole: The study quantitatively tracked T-cell immune reconstitution after TCRalphabeta/CD19-depleted allogeneic hematopoietic cell transplantation in children using TCR repertoire profiling. Study-wide conclusions, independent of this receptor: Apparently early alphabetaT-cell count recovery about two months after transplant reportedly relied on only several hundred rapidly expanded clones derived from non-depleted graft cells. In some patients, high TCRbeta diversity at day 60 was attributed to recipient T cells and intrathymic progenitors that had survived conditioning. Over subsequent months, a decline in hyperexpanded clone frequencies was noted, and after one year, T-cell counts and TCRbeta diversity were mostly ascribed to newly produced T cells.

CDR1 is given as DFQATT and CDR2 as SNEGSKA, both from the germline V gene (reference sequence). V loses 0 bases at its end and J loses 4 bases; junction bases beyond the gene matches: 9. The CDR3 spans 16 residues, from the cysteine through the phenylalanine. Only the CDR3 part of the read is kept: 48 bases, read in frame from the first base. Notes on this clonotype: Its binding antigen is unknown. No base-level quality is on record; no much larger clone is a single base apart.

To prepare the library, PCR was applied. The instrument given in TCRdb is Illumina HiSeq 2500. TCR libraries were prepared with molecular barcoding, using unique molecular identifiers to normalize TCRbeta repertoire quantification. Clones were called with MiXCR by TCRdb after fastp trimmed the public reads at Q25, and only in-frame beta chains were retained. Duplicate CDR3 protein sequences are folded into a single record with the most common DNA and genes. This sample comprises approximately 520,000 distinct CDR3 sequences, around 10% of them detected only once. The biggest ten clones account for less than 15% of the sample. This specimen's treatment or condition label, interpreted: allogeneic hematopoietic cell transplantation with graft depleted of TCRalphabeta T cells and CD19 B cells. The children who served as transplant recipients had been given grafts of TCRalphabeta/CD19-depleted allogeneic hematopoietic cells.

The TCR originated in a female patient between 2 and 15 years old who had a stem cell transplant for aplastic anemia, so the T cells may come from the graft donor. This receptor chain uses TRBV20-1 and TRBJ2-5, with 9 bases matching TRBD2. This material consisted of PBMCs, mostly from graft donor cells, taken 180 days after TCRalphabeta/CD19-depleted stem cell transplant. This receptor carries the CDR3 CSARDELLAGVETQYF. The DNA reads as follows: TGCAGTGCTAGAGATGAGTTATTAGCGGGAGTAGAGACCCAGTACTTC.